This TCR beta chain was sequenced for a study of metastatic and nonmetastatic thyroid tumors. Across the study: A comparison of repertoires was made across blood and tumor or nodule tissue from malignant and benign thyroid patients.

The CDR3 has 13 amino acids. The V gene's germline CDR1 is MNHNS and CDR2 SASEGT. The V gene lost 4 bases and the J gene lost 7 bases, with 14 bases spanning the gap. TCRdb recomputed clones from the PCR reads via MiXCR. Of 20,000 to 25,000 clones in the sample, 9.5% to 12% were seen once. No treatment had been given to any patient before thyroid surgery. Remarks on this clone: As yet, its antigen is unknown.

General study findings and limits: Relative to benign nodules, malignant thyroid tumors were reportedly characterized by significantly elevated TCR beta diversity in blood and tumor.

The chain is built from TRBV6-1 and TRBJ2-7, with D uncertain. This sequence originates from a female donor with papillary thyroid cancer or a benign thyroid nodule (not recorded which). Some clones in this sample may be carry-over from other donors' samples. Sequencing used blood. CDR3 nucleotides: TGTGCCAGCAGTGTGCACTACTCTCGGGAGCAGTACTTC. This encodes CASSVHYSREQYF.